The 24 T cell receptor beta chains below come from one sample, sequenced in a study of blood T cell repertoires in COVID-19. Measured with immunoSEQ multiplex PCR; TCRdb has only the in-frame clones, and not every one. This sample carries about 220,000 clones, roughly 80% of them seen once, and the ten largest clones take 2% to 3%. Sequencing used peripheral blood. These receptors all stem from a woman in her 40s with active or convalescent COVID-19.

This clone was seen once. This chain's CDR3 is CASSRGQGRYEQYF. CDR3 DNA: TGTGCCAGCAGCCGCGGTCAGGGTCGGTACGAGCAGTACTTC. V usage is TRBV5-4 and J usage is TRBJ2-7; TRBD1 might be the D (5 bases). The CDR3 sequence is 14 residues long. Trimming took 4 bases from V and 4 from J, leaving 15 bases between them. Germline V gene sequence: CDR1 SGHNT, CDR2 YYREEE (reference sequence).

This clone was observed a single time. The V gene is TRBV3-1 (or the pseudogene TRBV3-2), the J gene TRBJ1-2; 8 nucleotides agree with TRBD1. V lost 2 bases to trimming and J lost 4 bases; unmatched junction nucleotides: 3. Looked up from germline, CDR1 is LGHDT and CDR2 is YNNKEL (reference sequence). CDR3 length equals 14 residues. DNA of the CDR3: TGTGCCAGCAGCCAAACCGGGACAGGCTATGGCTACACCTTC. This gives the protein CASSQTGTGYGYTF.

This chain uses TRBV24-1 with TRBJ2-2, with TRBD1 as a possible D gene (5 bases). This CDR3 region has 13 residues. Trimming removed 7 bases from V and 5 bases from J, with 10 bases in between. Germline V gene data show CDR1 as KGHDR and CDR2 as SFDVKD. The CDR3 loop is CATRYQGTGELFF. The CDR3, as DNA: TGTGCCACCAGATATCAGGGAACCGGGGAGCTGTTTTTT.

The chain couples TRBV19 to TRBJ1-1; 9 nucleotides agree with TRBD1. The CDR3 loop spans 16 amino acids. Germline V gives CDR1 LNHDA, CDR2 SQIVND (reference sequence). V lost 6 bases and J lost 1; bases outside the gene matches: 9. CDR3 sequence reads: CASRILRDRENTEAFF. The CDR3 nucleotides read TGTGCCAGTAGGATCCTCCGGGACAGGGAGAACACTGAAGCTTTCTTT.

The chain has TRBV3-1 (or the pseudogene TRBV3-2) and TRBJ2-1; 7 bases match TRBD2. V gave up 1 base and J gave up 0 bases; unmatched junction bases: 12. Germline CDR1 reads LGHDT; CDR2 reads YNNKEL (reference sequence). This CDR3 is built from 19 residues. The CDR3, as DNA: TGTGCCAGCAGCCAAGCGAGCAGACTAGCCATCTACTCCTACAATGAGCAGTTCTTC. Translated: CASSQASRLAIYSYNEQFF.

The genes are TRBV2 and TRBJ1-1; D unclear. The CDR3 extends over 14 amino acids. Trimming pared 5 bases from V and 0 bases from J, leaving 10 bases between. Germline CDR1 SNHLY, CDR2 FYNNEI. CDR3 residues: CASSRAGLNTEAFF. The CDR3 DNA follows: TGTGCCAGCAGTAGGGCGGGGTTGAACACTGAAGCTTTCTTT.

Points on this clone: An end of the junction differs from the germline gene, which may be a read error. The J gene is TRBJ2-1, the V gene TRBV15; 7 bases are a match to TRBD2. The CDR3 totals 13 residues. Germline values: CDR1 LNHNV, CDR2 YYDKDF (reference sequence). The CDR3 DNA reads TGTGCCACCAGCAGAGATCGAGCGGGGATAAGGGTCTTC. Translated, it gives CATSRDRAGIRVF.

CDR3 loop: CAISDKGREDSPLHF. The CDR3 DNA is TGTGCCATCAGTGACAAGGGGAGGGAGGATTCACCCCTCCACTTT. V gene TRBV10-3 combines with J gene TRBJ1-6; D might be TRBD1 (5 bases). The germline V gene encodes CDR1 ENHRY and CDR2 SYGVKD. The CDR3 has 15 amino acids. V was pared by 3 bases and J by 8 bases, with 14 bases between.

The rearrangement links TRBV24-1 to TRBJ2-3, with TRBD1 matching 9 bases. V shed 0 bases and J 5 bases; nucleotides not matched to a gene: 8. This CDR3 is 17 amino acids long. Germline lookup yields CDR1 KGHDR and CDR2 SFDVKD. The DNA of the CDR3 is TGTGCCACCAGTGATTTGACATCCGGACAGGGGAGAGATACGCAGTATTTT. Translated, it gives CATSDLTSGQGRDTQYF.

The rearrangement joins TRBV12-3 or TRBV12-4 to TRBJ1-1; no definite D call. The V gene lost 0 bases and the J gene lost 7 bases, with 6 bases spanning the gap. CDR3 length equals 12 residues. As DNA, the CDR3 is TGTGCCAGCAGTTTAGCGCGCAATGAAGCTTTCTTT. Translation: CASSLARNEAFF.

The rearrangement joins TRBV2 to TRBJ2-5; TRBD1 agrees at 7 bases. Trimming cost V 9 bases and J 4 bases; bases outside gene matches: 8. This CDR3 spans 13 amino acids. Germline CDR1 reads SNHLY; CDR2 reads FYNNEI. The CDR3 sequence: CASNRQGAETQYF. The CDR3 DNA is TGTGCCAGTAATAGACAGGGCGCAGAGACCCAGTACTTC.

The V call is TRBV19, the J call TRBJ1-2; TRBD1 might be the D (5 bases). The V gene lost 1 base and the J gene lost 5 bases, with 11 bases spanning the gap. CDR1 and CDR2 from the germline V gene are LNHDA and SQIVND (reference sequence). This CDR3 region has 14 residues. This chain's CDR3 is CASSIGTREYGYTF. The CDR3, as DNA: TGTGCCAGTAGTATAGGAACCAGGGAATATGGCTACACCTTC. The variable domain in full, completed from reference TRBV19 and TRBJ1-2, reads DGGITQSPKYLFRKEGQNVTLSCEQNLNHDAMYWYRQDPGQGLRLIYYSQIVNDFQKGDIAEGYSVSREKKESFPLTVTSAQKNPTAFYLCASSIGTREYGYTFGSGTRLTVV.

CDR3 bases: TGTGCCAGCTCACTCGGGGATCTCGTGGAGACCCAGTACTTC. It yields the protein CASSLGDLVETQYF. The chain recombines TRBV18 with TRBJ2-5; D may be TRBD2 (5 bases). Trimming removed 4 bases at V and 5 bases at J, with 14 bases between. CDR1 is KGHSH and CDR2 is LQKENI in the germline V gene. There are 14 residues in the CDR3.

CDR3 nucleotide sequence: TGTGCCAGCAGAGAGAGCCGGGACAGCTTAAGGGAGCTGTTTTTT. It specifies CASRESRDSLRELFF. The chain joins TRBV2 to TRBJ2-2, with 7 bases identical to TRBD1. This CDR3 is 15 amino acids long. V shed 6 bases and J 9 bases; nucleotides not matched to a gene: 13. Germline V gene data show CDR1 as SNHLY and CDR2 as FYNNEI. The complete variable domain, with remaining parts taken from reference TRBV2 and TRBJ2-2, reads EPEVTQTPSHQVTQMGQEVILRCVPISNHLYFYWYRQILGQKVEFLVSFYNNEISEKSEIFDDQFSVERPDGSNFTLKIRSTKLEDSAMYFCASRESRDSLRELFFGEGSRLTVL.

This clone was seen a few times. The rearrangement uses TRBV5-1 and TRBJ2-3; D uncertain. The CDR3 has 15 residues. V was pared by 1 base and J by 0 bases, with 9 bases between. Germline lookup yields CDR1 SGHRS and CDR2 YFSETQ. In DNA form, the CDR3 reads TGCGCCAGCAGCTTGTTGGGCTATAGCACAGATACGCAGTATTTT. It translates to CASSLLGYSTDTQYF.

The rearrangement joins TRBV4-1 to TRBJ2-1, with 10 bases fitting TRBD1. The V segment lost 3 bases and the J segment 9 bases; nucleotides outside the gene matches: 5. Germline V gene lookup returns CDR1 MGHRA and CDR2 YSYEKL. CDR3 length: 14 residues. CDR3 DNA: TGCGCCAGCAGCCAGAGAGGACAGGGGGTTGAGCAGTTCTTC. Its protein is CASSQRGQGVEQFF.

This rearrangement joins TRBV7-8 to TRBJ2-1, with a weak D call TRBD2 (5 bases). Germline V gene data show CDR1 as SGHVS and CDR2 as FQNEAQ. The CDR3 length is 14 residues. The V end lost 5 bases, the J end lost 2 bases, and 10 bases lay between the germline ends. CDR3 region: CASSPTRAYNEQFF. In nucleotides, the CDR3 is TGTGCCAGCAGCCCCACTAGGGCCTACAATGAGCAGTTCTTC.

This clone occurred once. This chain connects TRBV5-1 to TRBJ2-7; TRBD1 is a possible D gene (6 bases). CDR1 SGHRS and CDR2 YFSETQ come from the germline V gene. The V gene lost 4 bases and the J gene lost 2 bases, with 13 bases spanning the gap. This CDR3 is built from 14 residues. The CDR3 spells CASSTLTGPYEQYF. The CDR3 bases are TGCGCCAGCAGCACATTGACAGGACCCTACGAGCAGTACTTC.

V and J are TRBV5-1 and TRBJ2-7; TRBD1 agrees at 7 bases. CDR1 SGHRS and CDR2 YFSETQ come from the germline V gene. This CDR3 contains 16 residues. Losses at the gene ends were 4 bases for V and 2 bases for J; bases not matched to a gene: 12. The CDR3 loop is CASSRQGRADAYEQYF. The CDR3 DNA sequence: TGCGCCAGCAGCAGACAGGGTCGCGCGGATGCCTACGAGCAGTACTTC.

The chain carries TRBV11-2 and TRBJ1-2; 10 bases match TRBD1. Germline loops: CDR1 SGHAT, CDR2 FQNNGV. The V gene end was trimmed by 6 bases and the J gene end by 2 bases; junction bases not matched to a gene: 6. This CDR3 is 15 amino acids long. The CDR3 DNA sequence: TGTGCCAGCAGTCGGGGACAGGGGACAAACTATGGCTACACCTTC. Its translation: CASSRGQGTNYGYTF.

This clone occurred many times. The same CDR3 also results from other DNA sequences found in this sample. The rearrangement joins TRBV29-1 to TRBJ2-1; D may be TRBD1 (6 bases). V lost 1 base and J 3 bases, leaving 7 bases between the germline ends. The V gene's germline CDR1 is SQVTM and CDR2 ANQGSEA. The CDR3 spans 13 residues. The CDR3 sequence is CSVEGTDYNEQFF. The CDR3 nucleotides read TGCAGCGTTGAAGGGACAGACTACAATGAGCAGTTCTTC.

The rearrangement uses TRBV5-5 and TRBJ2-2, with a tentative D call TRBD1 (5 bases). The germline V gene encodes CDR1 SGHKS and CDR2 YYEKEE (reference sequence). The CDR3 spans 14 residues. V shed 3 bases and J shed 7 bases, with 13 bases lying between them. CDR3 protein: CASSSTGDGGELFF. The CDR3 region has the DNA TGTGCCAGCAGCTCTACAGGTGATGGCGGGGAGCTGTTTTTT.

This clone was seen only a few times. The chain couples TRBV6-6 to TRBJ1-2, with 8 bases matching TRBD1. Germline V gene lookup returns CDR1 MNHNY and CDR2 SVGAGI (reference sequence). V shed 4 bases and J 2 bases; nucleotides not matched to a gene: 6. The CDR3 is made up of 15 amino acids. Written as DNA, the CDR3 is TGTGCCAGCAGTTCTTTGACAGGGGAAAACTATGGCTACACCTTC. Residues: CASSSLTGENYGYTF.

A word on this clone: Distinct nucleotide sequences in the sample also encode this CDR3. V and J are TRBV7-9 and TRBJ2-7, with TRBD1 matching 9 bases. Germline V gene lookup returns CDR1 SEHNR and CDR2 FQNEAQ (reference sequence). The CDR3 consists of 15 residues. V shed 1 base and J 0 bases; nucleotides not matched to a gene: 1. CDR3 bases: TGTGCCAGCAGCTTAGAGGGACAGGGCTCCTACGAGCAGTACTTC. This gives the protein CASSLEGQGSYEQYF.